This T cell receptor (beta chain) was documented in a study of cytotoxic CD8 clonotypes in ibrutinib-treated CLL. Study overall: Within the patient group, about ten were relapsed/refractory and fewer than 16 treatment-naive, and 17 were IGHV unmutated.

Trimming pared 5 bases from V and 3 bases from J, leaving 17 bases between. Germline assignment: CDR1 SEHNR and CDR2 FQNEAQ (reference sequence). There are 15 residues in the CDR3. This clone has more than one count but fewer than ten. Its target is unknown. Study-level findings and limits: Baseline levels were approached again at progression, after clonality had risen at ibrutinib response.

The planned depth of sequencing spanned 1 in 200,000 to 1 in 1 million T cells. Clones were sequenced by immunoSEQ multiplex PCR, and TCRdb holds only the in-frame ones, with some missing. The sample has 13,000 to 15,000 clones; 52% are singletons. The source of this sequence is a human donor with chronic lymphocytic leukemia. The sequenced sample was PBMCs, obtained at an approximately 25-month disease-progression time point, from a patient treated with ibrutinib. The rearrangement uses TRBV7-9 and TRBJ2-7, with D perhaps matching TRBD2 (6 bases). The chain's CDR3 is CASSADGGFNYEQYF. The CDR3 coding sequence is TGTGCCAGCAGCGCAGACGGGGGATTCAACTACGAGCAGTACTTC.